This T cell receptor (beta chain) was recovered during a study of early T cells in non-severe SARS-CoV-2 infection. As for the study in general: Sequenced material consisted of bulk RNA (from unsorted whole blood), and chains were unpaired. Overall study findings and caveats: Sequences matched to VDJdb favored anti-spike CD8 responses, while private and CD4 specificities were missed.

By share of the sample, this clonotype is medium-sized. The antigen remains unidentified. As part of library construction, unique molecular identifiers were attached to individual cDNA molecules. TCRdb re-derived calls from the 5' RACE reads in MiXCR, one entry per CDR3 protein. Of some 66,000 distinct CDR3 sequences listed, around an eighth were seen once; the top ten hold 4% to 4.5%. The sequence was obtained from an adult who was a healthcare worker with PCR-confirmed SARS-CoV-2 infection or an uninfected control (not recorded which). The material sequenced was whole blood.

CDR3 DNA sequence: TGTGCCACCAGCAGAGATCCGGGACAGGGCACAGATACGCAGTATTTT. This gives the protein CATSRDPGQGTDTQYF. V is TRBV15 and J is TRBJ2-3; 8 bases fit TRBD1. The germline V gene has CDR1 LNHNV and CDR2 YYDKDF (reference sequence). Unmatched junction bases numbered 3, after V lost 0 bases and J lost 1 base. The CDR3 runs to 16 residues.